What follows are 32 T cell receptor beta chains derived from one specimen sequenced in a study of T cell responses to AZD1222 COVID-19 vaccine. TCRdb's copy holds only in-frame clones and misses some; the assay was immunoSEQ multiplex PCR. The sample lists 150,000 to 200,000 clones; about 86% were seen once. Sequences were derived from peripheral blood, sampled on day 0 of AZD1222 vaccination. The receptors come from an adult in good health.

This sequence joins TRBV3-1 (or the pseudogene TRBV3-2) and TRBJ2-3; D unresolved. Germline values: CDR1 LGHDT, CDR2 YNNKEL (reference sequence). The CDR3 runs 15 residues. V gave up 8 bases and J gave up 2 bases, with 17 bases separating them. CDR3 nucleotides: TGTGCCAGCGGCCCTATAAGGACCTACACAGATACGCAGTATTTT. Translation: CASGPIRTYTDTQYF.

J is TRBJ2-1 and V is TRBV6-2 or TRBV6-3; 8 nucleotides match TRBD2. Germline V gene lookup returns CDR1 MNHEY and CDR2 SVGEGT. The V gene end was trimmed by 2 bases and the J gene end by 1 base; junction bases not matched to a gene: 4. CDR3 length: 16 residues. Here the CDR3 DNA reads TGTGCCAGCAGTTACACAGTAGCGGGGTCCTACAATGAGCAGTTCTTC. The encoded protein is CASSYTVAGSYNEQFF.

V usage is TRBV9 and J usage is TRBJ2-3; 10 bases line up with TRBD1. The length of the CDR3 is 18 residues. CDR1 and CDR2 from the germline V gene are SGDLS and YYNGEE. With 0 bases clipped from V and 3 bases from J, the junction kept 10 bases outside the gene matches. As DNA, the CDR3 is TGTGCCAGCAGCGTAGGTTTGGGGACAGGGGTCGGGACAGATACGCAGTATTTT. This codes for CASSVGLGTGVGTDTQYF.

V usage is TRBV6-5 and J usage is TRBJ1-5; 7 bases match TRBD1. This CDR3 region has 14 residues. Germline trimming cut 7 bases from V and 4 bases from J; bases unmatched to any gene: 7. CDR1 and CDR2 (germline): MNHEY, SVGAGI. CDR3 in amino acids: CASTPQGGNQPQHF. CDR3 bases: TGTGCCAGCACCCCGCAGGGGGGGAATCAGCCCCAGCATTTT.

The V call is TRBV5-1, the J call TRBJ1-2, with 9 bases lining up with TRBD1. There are 13 residues in the CDR3. CDR1 SGHRS and CDR2 YFSETQ come from the germline V gene. The V segment lost 5 bases and the J segment 7 bases; nucleotides outside the gene matches: 6. The CDR3 DNA reads TGCGCCAGCAGTTACAGGGGGCAGGTTGGCTACACCTTC. Amino acid sequence: CASSYRGQVGYTF. Drawing the rest from reference TRBV5-1 and TRBJ1-2, the complete variable domain is KAGVTQTPRYLIKTRGQQVTLSCSPISGHRSVSWYQQTPGQGLQFLFEYFSETQRNKGNFPGRFSGRQFSNSRSEMNVSTLELGDSALYLCASSYRGQVGYTFGSGTRLTVV.

The V gene is TRBV7-3, the J gene TRBJ2-3; D perhaps matches TRBD1 (6 bases). Germline V gene lookup returns CDR1 SGHTA and CDR2 FQGTGA. The CDR3 totals 15 residues. The V end lost 2 bases, the J end lost 2 bases, and 11 bases lay between the germline ends. CDR3 sequence reads: CASSLSGAITDTQYF. CDR3 DNA: TGTGCCAGCAGCTTATCAGGGGCCATCACAGATACGCAGTATTTT.

The chain couples TRBV30 to TRBJ1-2; D is uncertain. Germline V gene lookup returns CDR1 GTSNPN and CDR2 SVGIG (reference sequence). The CDR3 sequence is 13 residues long. V shed 0 bases and J shed 2 bases, with 7 bases lying between them. The CDR3 loop reads CAWSVRTNYGYTF. The CDR3, as DNA: TGTGCCTGGAGTGTACGGACGAACTATGGCTACACCTTC.

The chain links TRBV20-1 to TRBJ1-2; D unresolved. Trimming shortened V by 2 bases and J by 4 bases, and 5 bases separated the two germline ends. The CDR3 covers 11 residues. Germline values: CDR1 DFQATT, CDR2 SNEGSKA (reference sequence). The CDR3 coding sequence is TGCAGTGCTAGAAACAGCTATGGCTACACCTTC. Amino acids: CSARNSYGYTF.

The V and J genes are TRBV6-6 and TRBJ2-2; tentatively, D is TRBD1 (5 bases). The ends were cut back, 2 bases at V and 1 base at J, with 11 bases in the middle. CDR3 size: 16 residues. Per the germline V gene, CDR1 is MNHNY and CDR2 is SVGAGI (reference sequence). The CDR3 loop is CASSYGVQGNTGELFF. Here the CDR3 DNA reads TGTGCCAGCAGTTACGGGGTTCAGGGGAACACCGGGGAGCTGTTTTTT.

This chain links TRBV3-1 (or the pseudogene TRBV3-2) with TRBJ2-7; D not certain. Trimming shortened V by 4 bases and J by 0 bases, and 16 bases separated the two germline ends. This CDR3 is built from 16 residues. Germline loops: CDR1 LGHDT, CDR2 YNNKEL (reference sequence). Written as DNA, the CDR3 is TGTGCCAGCAGCCCCCTTACTTCCCGGAGCTCCTACGAGCAGTACTTC. Amino acids: CASSPLTSRSSYEQYF.

V and J are TRBV11-2 and TRBJ1-2; D gene uncertain. The germline CDR1 and CDR2 sequences are SGHAT and FQNNGV. Between the trimmed V and J ends, which lost 4 bases and 0 bases, there was a span of 12 bases. The CDR3 contains 15 residues. In nucleotides, the CDR3 is TGTGCCAGCAGCTCACTCCGGGTAACTAACTATGGCTACACCTTC. It encodes CASSSLRVTNYGYTF.

This clone was seen only once. The chain carries TRBV29-1 and TRBJ2-7; 11 nucleotides agree with TRBD1. This CDR3 has 13 residues. Germline lookup yields CDR1 SQVTM and CDR2 ANQGSEA. V lost 7 bases, J lost 6 bases, and 8 bases stayed unmatched. The CDR3 bases are TGCAGCGGGTCCGGGACAGGGGGTACCGAGCAGTACTTC. It translates to CSGSGTGGTEQYF.

The chain links TRBV27 to TRBJ2-7; no clear D. Germline loops: CDR1 MNHEY, CDR2 SMNVEV (reference sequence). Trimming cost V 2 bases and J 3 bases, with 8 bases left between them. The CDR3 sequence is 13 residues long. The CDR3 is CASSLRTVYEQYF. CDR3 bases: TGTGCCAGCAGTTTAAGAACAGTCTACGAGCAGTACTTC.

This sequence joins TRBV5-1 and TRBJ2-3; 7 nucleotides align to TRBD1. V trimming: 4 bases; J trimming: 1 base; junction bases outside the gene matches: 9. CDR1 and CDR2 from the germline V gene are SGHRS and YFSETQ. The CDR3 runs 16 residues. This CDR3 is CASSTRTGEGTDTQYF. The CDR3 region has the DNA TGCGCCAGCAGCACAAGGACAGGTGAAGGCACAGATACGCAGTATTTT. The variable domain in full, completed from reference TRBV5-1 and TRBJ2-3, reads KAGVTQTPRYLIKTRGQQVTLSCSPISGHRSVSWYQQTPGQGLQFLFEYFSETQRNKGNFPGRFSGRQFSNSRSEMNVSTLELGDSALYLCASSTRTGEGTDTQYFGPGTRLTVL.

The genes are TRBV18 and TRBJ1-4; D unresolved. Germline V CDR1 and CDR2: KGHSH, LQKENI. V lost 3 bases to trimming and J lost 4 bases, with 9 bases between them. The CDR3 runs 14 residues. The CDR3 is CASSPLANNEKLFF. Written as DNA, the CDR3 is TGTGCCAGCTCACCGCTGGCGAATAATGAAAAACTGTTTTTT.

The chain is built from TRBV24-1 and TRBJ1-1; 7 bases agree with TRBD1. This CDR3 has 13 amino acids. The V gene's germline CDR1 is KGHDR and CDR2 SFDVKD. V was pared by 5 bases and J by 3 bases, with 2 bases of the junction left unmatched. The chain's CDR3 is CATSAGQHTEAFF. The CDR3 DNA sequence: TGTGCCACCAGTGCGGGACAGCACACTGAAGCTTTCTTT.

The chain links TRBV9 to TRBJ1-6; the D is unclear. V dropped 3 bases and J dropped 7 bases, with 11 bases sitting between them. The length of the CDR3 is 14 residues. CDR1 SGDLS and CDR2 YYNGEE come from the germline V gene. The CDR3 DNA reads as TGTGCCAGCAGCGCCCAAGCTCGGAATTCACCCCTCCACTTT. Protein: CASSAQARNSPLHF.

As to this clone: The sample has other DNA sequences that encode this CDR3 too. The CDR3 spells CASRPRGGTDTQYF. DNA for the CDR3: TGTGCCAGCAGGCCCCGCGGGGGGACAGATACGCAGTATTTT. The chain has TRBV6-5 and TRBJ2-3; 8 bases line up with TRBD2. This CDR3 contains 14 residues. Germline V gene lookup returns CDR1 MNHEY and CDR2 SVGAGI. V lost 6 bases, J lost 3 bases, and 5 bases stayed unmatched.

The V call is TRBV20-1, the J call TRBJ1-1; D uncertain. Germline V gene sequence: CDR1 DFQATT, CDR2 SNEGSKA (reference sequence). This CDR3 is built from 11 residues. The V gene lost 6 bases and the J gene lost 4 bases, with 9 bases spanning the gap. Here the CDR3 DNA reads TGCAGTGCCCCCGCAGCCACTGAAGCTTTCTTT. This translates into CSAPAATEAFF.

About this clone: The same CDR3 arises from other DNA sequences in this sample as well. The chain links TRBV29-1 to TRBJ1-2, with 7 bases that match TRBD1. Looked up from germline, CDR1 is SQVTM and CDR2 is ANQGSEA. After removal of 4 bases from V and 6 bases from J, the junction contained 2 bases not matched to a gene. This CDR3 has 11 amino acids. CDR3 protein: CSVGTGDGYTF. The CDR3 DNA reads as TGCAGCGTTGGAACAGGGGATGGCTACACCTTC.

The chain is built from TRBV7-8 and TRBJ1-2, with D unclear. The CDR3 totals 13 residues. Deletions cut 0 bases from V and 8 bases from J, with 10 bases between. In germline, CDR1 is SGHVS, CDR2 FQNEAQ. The CDR3 is CASSLASLRGYTF. In DNA, the CDR3 is TGTGCCAGCAGCTTAGCATCGTTGAGGGGCTACACCTTC. The full variable domain, completed using reference TRBV7-8 and TRBJ1-2, is GAGVSQSPRYKVAKRGQDVALRCDPISGHVSLFWYQQALGQGPEFLTYFQNEAQLDKSGLPSDRFFAERPEGSVSTLKIQRTQQEDSAVYLCASSLASLRGYTFGSGTRLTVV.

The rearrangement links TRBV7-9 to TRBJ1-5, with 9 nucleotides matching TRBD1. V lost 5 bases and J lost 0; bases outside the gene matches: 5. The CDR3 length is 16 residues. Germline CDR1 SEHNR, CDR2 FQNEAQ (reference sequence). The CDR3 DNA sequence: TGTGCCAGCAGCCCCGGGACAGGGTTTAGCAATCAGCCCCAGCATTTT. Protein product: CASSPGTGFSNQPQHF.

The rearrangement joins TRBV2 to TRBJ2-7; 8 bases agree with TRBD1. CDR1 is SNHLY, CDR2 FYNNEI, per germline. This CDR3 region has 14 residues. Trimming took 4 bases from V and 5 from J; bases not matched to a gene: 7. DNA for the CDR3: TGTGCCAGCAGTGCGAGGACAGGGTCGGACGAGCAGTACTTC. Translation gives CASSARTGSDEQYF. Supplemented by reference TRBV2 and TRBJ2-7, the full variable domain reads EPEVTQTPSHQVTQMGQEVILRCVPISNHLYFYWYRQILGQKVEFLVSFYNNEISEKSEIFDDQFSVERPDGSNFTLKIRSTKLEDSAMYFCASSARTGSDEQYFGPGTRLTVT.

This chain uses TRBV25-1 with TRBJ1-1, with 12 bases that match TRBD1. The CDR3 is 16 residues long. Germline lookup yields CDR1 MGHDK and CDR2 SYGVNS. V shed 6 bases and J 5 bases; nucleotides not matched to a gene: 10. The CDR3 loop reads CASRTGQGAPWTEAFF. The CDR3 DNA reads as TGTGCCAGCAGAACGGGACAGGGGGCGCCGTGGACTGAAGCTTTCTTT. Full variable domain (remainder filled in from reference TRBV25-1 and TRBJ1-1): EADIYQTPRYLVIGTGKKITLECSQTMGHDKMYWYQQDPGMELHLIHYSYGVNSTEKGDLSSESTVSRIRTEHFPLTLESARPSHTSQYLCASRTGQGAPWTEAFFGQGTRLTVV.

Notes on this clone: The same CDR3 also results from other DNA sequences found in this sample. The V call is TRBV7-2, the J call TRBJ2-5; D is unresolved. V lost 1 base, J lost 0 bases, and 3 bases lay in between. Per germline, CDR1 SGHTA and CDR2 FQGNSA. This CDR3 comprises 13 residues. CDR3 sequence (DNA): TGTGCCAGCAGCTTAGGGCACCAAGAGACCCAGTACTTC. Its translation is CASSLGHQETQYF.

The J gene is TRBJ1-4, the V gene TRBV19, with D possibly TRBD1 on 5 matching bases. The V end lost 3 bases, the J end lost 8 bases, and 13 bases lay between the germline ends. The CDR3 is 14 amino acids. Per germline, CDR1 LNHDA and CDR2 SQIVND (reference sequence). The CDR3 reads CASSIPGRGEKLFF. CDR3 DNA sequence: TGTGCCAGTAGTATCCCCGGGCGGGGCGAAAAACTGTTTTTT.

The CDR3 loop is CASSVASGDYEQYF. CDR3 nucleotides: TGTGCCAGCAGCGTAGCTAGCGGCGACTACGAGCAGTACTTC. V and J are TRBV9 and TRBJ2-7, with 7 bases lining up with TRBD2. CDR1 SGDLS and CDR2 YYNGEE come from the germline V gene. The CDR3 length is 14 residues. With 0 bases clipped from V and 3 bases from J, the junction kept 3 bases outside the gene matches.

This clone has just one count. The chain employs TRBV5-5 and TRBJ1-4, with D uncertain. Germline values: CDR1 SGHKS, CDR2 YYEKEE (reference sequence). CDR3 length: 14 amino acids. With 2 bases removed from V and 4 bases from J, the gap between germline ends came to 9 bases. CDR3 coding DNA: TGTGCCAGCAGCTTTTGGCAGAATAATGAAAAACTGTTTTTT. Protein: CASSFWQNNEKLFF.

This clone was recorded a few times. CDR3 residues: CASREERQTQYF. CDR3 coding DNA: TGCGCCAGCAGGGAGGAAAGGCAGACCCAGTACTTC. The chain couples TRBV5-1 to TRBJ2-5; possible D gene TRBD2, 5 bases. This CDR3 has 12 amino acids. Trimming took off 5 bases at V and 6 bases at J, with 11 bases between the two ends. Germline V gene sequence: CDR1 SGHRS, CDR2 YFSETQ.

Points on this clone: The sample contains more than one DNA sequence encoding this CDR3. The chain uses TRBV9 and TRBJ1-4, with D perhaps TRBD1 (5 bases). V lost 0 bases, J lost 5 bases, and 11 bases lay in between. The CDR3 runs to 15 residues. The germline CDR1 and CDR2 sequences are SGDLS and YYNGEE. CDR3 loop: CASSVGGTGNEKLFF. The CDR3 nucleotides are TGTGCCAGCAGCGTAGGAGGGACGGGGAATGAAAAACTGTTTTTT. Complete variable domain (other parts from reference TRBV9 and TRBJ1-4): DSGVTQTPKHLITATGQRVTLRCSPRSGDLSVYWYQQSLDQGLQFLIQYYNGEERAKGNILERFSAQQFPDLHSELNLSSLELGDSALYFCASSVGGTGNEKLFFGSGTQLSVL.

J is TRBJ1-2 and V is TRBV11-2; D ambiguous. Germline CDR1 reads SGHAT; CDR2 reads FQNNGV. The CDR3 is made up of 13 amino acids. V lost 2 bases to trimming and J lost 1 base, with 5 bases between them. CDR3 sequence (DNA): TGTGCCAGCAGCTTATATAGTAACTATGGCTACACCTTC. This gives the protein CASSLYSNYGYTF.

This sequence joins TRBV11-2 and TRBJ2-1; TRBD2 aligns across 7 bases. CDR1 and CDR2 from the germline V gene are SGHAT and FQNNGV. The CDR3 length is 16 residues. V was clipped by 5 bases and J by 8 bases; unmatched bases: 15. CDR3 in DNA: TGTGCCAGCAGCGCCCGTTCTAGCGGCTTCGGGGATGAGCAGTTCTTC. The encoded protein is CASSARSSGFGDEQFF.